This passage covers 9 T cell receptor beta chains from one sample sequenced in a study of blood T cell repertoires in COVID-19. Some clones are missing from TCRdb's copy, which holds only in-frame ones; the method was immunoSEQ multiplex PCR. The sample lists about 200,000 clones, 75% to 90% occurring once. The sequencing input was peripheral blood. Receptor source: a man between 35 and 55 years old with acute or convalescent COVID-19.

V and J are TRBV11-1 and TRBJ2-3; D perhaps matches TRBD1 (6 bases). The germline V and J ends were trimmed by 5 bases and 2 bases, with 14 bases remaining between them. Germline V lookup: CDR1 SGHAT, CDR2 FQDESV (reference sequence). The CDR3 sequence is 15 residues long. The CDR3 reads CASSPEWGHTDTQYF. DNA of the CDR3: TGTGCCAGCAGCCCGGAGTGGGGACACACAGATACGCAGTATTTT.

There are a few counts of this clone. The chain carries TRBV6-5 and TRBJ2-4; 10 bases are a match to TRBD2. Germline V gives CDR1 MNHEY, CDR2 SVGAGI. After removal of 7 bases from V and 7 bases from J, the junction contained 4 bases not matched to a gene. The CDR3 sequence is 13 residues long. The chain's CDR3 is CASTSGRLNIQYF. DNA for the CDR3: TGTGCCAGCACTAGCGGGAGATTGAACATTCAGTACTTC.

The chain uses TRBV30 and TRBJ1-2; D is unresolved. The CDR3 consists of 13 residues. Trimming removed 2 bases from V and 5 bases from J, with 12 bases in between. Germline V CDR1 and CDR2: GTSNPN, SVGIG (reference sequence). CDR3 region: CAWSPRGEYGYTF. The CDR3 DNA sequence: TGTGCCTGGAGTCCGCGGGGAGAATATGGCTACACCTTC.

Of note for this clone: At one end the junction does not follow the germline gene, possibly because of a read error. V gene TRBV18 combines with J gene TRBJ2-7; D ambiguous. The V gene's germline CDR1 is KGHSH and CDR2 LQKENI. The CDR3 spans 14 residues. The CDR3 DNA is TGTGCCAGCTCACCTGGTGACTTAACCTACGTGCAGTACTTC. Translated: CASSPGDLTYVQYF.

This rearrangement joins TRBV4-1 to TRBJ2-2; 10 positions agree with TRBD2. The junction had 4 bases not matched to a gene; V was cut back by 1 base and J by 5 bases. This CDR3 has 16 residues. Germline CDR1 reads MGHRA; CDR2 reads YSYEKL. CDR3 nucleotides: TGCGCCAGCAGCCAAGGGTTAGCGGGAGGAACCGGGGAGCTGTTTTTT. It yields the protein CASSQGLAGGTGELFF.

This chain connects TRBV5-8 to TRBJ2-3; perhaps TRBD2 as D (6 bases). This CDR3 region has 14 residues. V was cut by 4 bases and J by 2 bases, with 11 bases left in between. The V gene's germline CDR1 is SGHTS and CDR2 YDEGEE. The CDR3 region has the DNA TGTGCCAGCAGCCTCGGGAGCGCCACAGATACGCAGTATTTT. This gives the protein CASSLGSATDTQYF.

This clone was found a few times. The chain joins TRBV10-3 to TRBJ1-1; D remains ambiguous. Per the germline V gene, CDR1 is ENHRY and CDR2 is SYGVKD. This CDR3 has 12 residues. V was shortened by 7 bases and J by 4 bases, with 10 bases between the two germline ends. For the CDR3, the DNA is TGTGCCATCAAGCGCCCGGGCACTGAAGCTTTCTTT. As protein: CAIKRPGTEAFF.

The chain uses TRBV6-5 and TRBJ1-6, with 7 bases fitting TRBD1. This CDR3 spans 15 amino acids. Trimming took 7 bases from V and 7 from J; bases not matched to a gene: 10. Germline CDR1 and CDR2: MNHEY and SVGAGI. The CDR3 DNA reads TGTGCCAGCACCCTCGACAGGGCCCGAAATTCACCCCTCCACTTT. Translated: CASTLDRARNSPLHF.

This clone occurred once. The chain combines TRBV7-9 with TRBJ1-4; TRBD1 aligns across 11 bases. CDR1 SEHNR and CDR2 FQNEAQ come from the germline V gene (reference sequence). This CDR3 has 15 residues. J lost 6 bases, V lost 4 bases, and 4 bases had no gene match. CDR3 nucleotide sequence: TGTGCCAGCAGCTCTCCGGGACAGGGGGATGAAAAACTGTTTTTT. Translating gives CASSSPGQGDEKLFF. Filled out from reference TRBV7-9 and TRBJ1-4, the complete variable domain reads DTGVSQNPRHKITKRGQNVTFRCDPISEHNRLYWYRQTLGQGPEFLTYFQNEAQLEKSRLLSDRFSAERPKGSFSTLEIQRTEQGDSAMYLCASSSPGQGDEKLFFGSGTQLSVL.